This TCR beta chain comes out of a study of T cell repertoires in cytomegalovirus infection. Looking at the study overall: Both a matching HLA type and CMV infection were indicated by public TCR beta signatures.

There are many counts of this clonotype. Its antigen is undetermined. General study findings and limits: Cumulative public TCR beta family frequency identified CMV carriers with the relevant HLA. HLA-C-restricted TCR beta clonotypes specific for CMV led the ex vivo response.

TCRdb independently ran MiXCR on the reads; one entry per CDR3 protein. The sample carries 100,000 to 150,000 distinct CDR3 sequences, almost 9% recorded once. The ends lost 5 bases at V and 4 bases at J; junction bases unmatched: 5. The germline gives CDR1 SGHAT, CDR2 FQNNGV. The CDR3 totals 15 residues. Sequenced material: PBMCs. This TCR derives from a human donor in good health (CMV status not recorded). Some clones in this sample may be carry-over from other donors' samples. V gene TRBV11-2 combines with J gene TRBJ2-1, with 10 bases identical to TRBD2. The CDR3 sequence is CASSPGTSAYNEQFF. The DNA for the CDR3 is TGTGCCAGCAGCCCCGGGACTAGCGCTTACAATGAGCAGTTCTTC.